This TCR beta chain was captured in a study of blood T cells in healthy people across ages. CDR3 length equals 11 residues. Germline CDR1 is SQVTM and CDR2 is ANQGSEA. There are a few counts of this clonotype. Mismatch with germline at one junction end may stem from a read error. Using a J-beta primer mix together with a sample-barcoded 5' primer, a second PCR was run for about 6 to 11 cycles. TCRdb re-analysed the 5' RACE reads in MiXCR, keeping a single row per CDR3 protein. This table holds approximately 1,700,000 distinct CDR3 sequences, roughly 43% found once. This chain links TRBV29-1 with TRBJ2-4; D is undetermined. The clonotype originates from a human donor in good health. Sequenced: blood. CDR3 DNA: TGCAGCATTGAAAGGAGAAACATTCAGTACTTC. As protein: CSIERRNIQYF.